The 15 T cell receptor beta chains below were found in one sample sequenced in a study of T cells in Graves' hyperthyroidism and ophthalmopathy. From RNA transcripts, TCR beta CDR3 regions were amplified. TCR CDR3 underwent first-round RT-PCR with the HTBI primer set. Via MiXCR, TCRdb re-called the multiplex PCR reads, giving one row per CDR3 protein. The sample lists 500,000 to 750,000 distinct CDR3 sequences, approximately 14% occurring once. The sequenced material came from blood. Receptors were obtained from a woman younger than 45 with Graves' hyperthyroidism.

This clonotype appeared many times. The chain employs TRBV20-1 and TRBJ1-1; 8 nucleotides line up with TRBD1. The CDR3 is 13 residues long. Trimming cost V 1 base and J 7 bases; bases outside gene matches: 5. The germline V gene encodes CDR1 DFQATT and CDR2 SNEGSKA (reference sequence). DNA of the CDR3: TGCAGTGCTAGAGCCGACAGGGGCTTTGAAGCTTTCTTT. Protein sequence: CSARADRGFEAFF.

This clonotype has a count of ten or more. This chain connects TRBV15 to TRBJ2-7, with 9 bases aligning to TRBD1. CDR3 length equals 16 residues. CDR1 LNHNV and CDR2 YYDKDF come from the germline V gene (reference sequence). The V segment lost 0 bases and the J segment 4 bases; nucleotides outside the gene matches: 7. As DNA, the CDR3 is TGTGCCACCAGCAGAGATCCCGGGACAGGGACATACGAGCAGTACTTC. It codes for CATSRDPGTGTYEQYF.

This clonotype was picked up many times. The chain employs TRBV27 and TRBJ2-7; 10 bases line up with TRBD2. The CDR3 is 15 amino acids. V trimming: 9 bases; J trimming: 5 bases; junction bases outside the gene matches: 13. The germline V gene encodes CDR1 MNHEY and CDR2 SMNVEV (reference sequence). The CDR3: CASEPEAGGRNEQYF. CDR3 in DNA: TGTGCCAGTGAACCGGAAGCGGGAGGGAGGAACGAGCAGTACTTC.

This clonotype has at least ten counts. The J gene is TRBJ2-7, the V gene TRBV5-1, with D hard to call. Germline V CDR1 and CDR2: SGHRS, YFSETQ. CDR3 length equals 15 residues. V was clipped by 1 base and J by 2 bases, with 13 bases between them. DNA of the CDR3: TGCGCCAGCAGCTTGTTAGGGAATTCGGCCTACGAGCAGTACTTC. Translation gives CASSLLGNSAYEQYF.

This clonotype was found once. The genes are TRBV11-2 and TRBJ1-5; D is unresolved. The germline V gene has CDR1 SGHAT and CDR2 FQNNGV. The CDR3 consists of 16 residues. V shed 1 base and J shed 0 bases, with 10 bases lying between them. The CDR3 here is CASSLVGRYSNQPQHF. In DNA, the CDR3 is TGTGCCAGCAGCTTAGTAGGGCGATATAGCAATCAGCCCCAGCATTTT. Together with reference TRBV11-2 and TRBJ1-5, the CDR3 gives the full variable domain: EAGVAQSPRYKIIEKRQSVAFWCNPISGHATLYWYQQILGQGPKLLIQFQNNGVVDDSQLPKDRFSAERLKGVDSTLKIQPAKLEDSAVYLCASSLVGRYSNQPQHFGDGTRLSIL.

This clonotype was observed at least ten times. This chain joins TRBV7-2 and TRBJ1-1; a weak D match, TRBD1 (6 bases). This CDR3 spans 17 amino acids. Germline-derived CDR1 and CDR2 are SGHTA and FQGNSA. The V gene lost 5 bases and the J gene lost 4 bases, with 23 bases spanning the gap. In nucleotides, the CDR3 is TGTGCCAGCAGCGCCCCAGGGGATACGCTTCGGATCACTGAAGCTTTCTTT. The encoded protein is CASSAPGDTLRITEAFF.

Many counts were recorded for this clonotype. This chain connects TRBV3-1 to TRBJ1-1; D might be TRBD1 (5 bases). Trimming took off 3 bases at V and 5 bases at J, with 16 bases between the two ends. Germline V gene data show CDR1 as LGHDT and CDR2 as YNNKEL (reference sequence). The CDR3 covers 15 residues. The CDR3 sequence is CASSQGPVGKTEAFF. CDR3 sequence (DNA): TGTGCCAGCAGCCAGGGACCTGTTGGAAAGACTGAAGCTTTCTTT.

The CDR3 DNA is TGTGCCAGCAGCTTTTCACAGGGTTCCCCCGATACGCAGTATTTT. Translation: CASSFSQGSPDTQYF. The V and J genes are TRBV7-9 and TRBJ2-3; the D gene is possibly TRBD1 (6 bases). Trimming removed 3 bases from V and 6 bases from J, with 16 bases in between. Germline V gene data show CDR1 as SEHNR and CDR2 as FQNEAQ (reference sequence). The CDR3 totals 15 residues.

The gene calls are TRBV3-1 and TRBJ2-1; a weak D match, TRBD2 (6 bases). The CDR3 is 18 residues long. V lost 6 bases, J lost 5 bases, and 26 bases lay in between. Per the germline V gene, CDR1 is LGHDT and CDR2 is YNNKEL (reference sequence). The CDR3 DNA reads as TGTGCCAGCAGAGCCAAGTTACGAACTAGCCAAGGCGACAATGAGCAGTTCTTC. Translated, it gives CASRAKLRTSQGDNEQFF.

This clonotype was seen many times. The chain employs TRBV27 and TRBJ2-3; D possibly corresponds to TRBD1 (6 bases). The ends were cut back, 1 base at V and 1 base at J, with 18 bases in the middle. Per germline, CDR1 MNHEY and CDR2 SMNVEV (reference sequence). The CDR3 is 18 amino acids. The CDR3 region is CASSLYPGQTVGTDTQYF. Written as DNA, the CDR3 is TGTGCCAGCAGTTTATATCCCGGACAGACTGTAGGCACAGATACGCAGTATTTT.

This clonotype has just a few counts. The chain uses TRBV5-4 and TRBJ2-1; 9 bases are a match to TRBD2. Trimming removed 0 bases from V and 6 bases from J; junction bases left unmatched: 10. Germline V CDR1 and CDR2: SGHNT, YYREEE (reference sequence). The CDR3 consists of 17 residues. CDR3 sequence reads: CASSLGISGSIPNEQFF. DNA of the CDR3: TGTGCCAGCAGCTTGGGGATTAGCGGGAGTATCCCCAATGAGCAGTTCTTC.

This clonotype was counted ten times or more. The chain has TRBV20-1 and TRBJ2-1, with 12 bases identical to TRBD2. The trim removed 2 bases at V and 12 bases at J, leaving 5 bases unmatched. The CDR3 length is 13 residues. CDR1 and CDR2 from the germline V gene are DFQATT and SNEGSKA (reference sequence). DNA of the CDR3: TGCAGTGCTAGACTAGCGGGAGGGCCACGGCAGTTCTTC. As protein: CSARLAGGPRQFF.

The gene calls are TRBV5-1 and TRBJ2-2; tentative D call: TRBD1 (6 bases). V lost 3 bases to trimming and J lost 1 base, with 13 bases between them. Germline V lookup: CDR1 SGHRS, CDR2 YFSETQ. The CDR3 is made up of 16 amino acids. DNA of the CDR3: TGCGCCAGCAGCTGGAGACAGGCCTTGAACACCGGGGAGCTGTTTTTT. Translation: CASSWRQALNTGELFF.

This clonotype occurred many times. This rearrangement joins TRBV30 to TRBJ1-6; D call uncertain. Looked up from germline, CDR1 is GTSNPN and CDR2 is SVGIG (reference sequence). V gave up 3 bases and J gave up 5 bases, with 8 bases separating them. CDR3 length: 13 amino acids. This CDR3 reads CAWREWNNSPLHF. As DNA, the CDR3 is TGTGCCTGGAGGGAGTGGAATAATTCACCCCTCCACTTT.

This clonotype was seen repeatedly, ten times or more. The junction differs from germline at one of its ends, possibly a read error. The V call is TRBV5-5, the J call TRBJ2-3; D call uncertain. There are 13 residues in the CDR3. The germline V gene has CDR1 SGHKS and CDR2 YYEKEE (reference sequence). CDR3 amino acids: CASSLVGSDTQYF. DNA of the CDR3: TGTGCCAGCAGTTTGGTCGGTTCTGATACGCAGTATTTT.